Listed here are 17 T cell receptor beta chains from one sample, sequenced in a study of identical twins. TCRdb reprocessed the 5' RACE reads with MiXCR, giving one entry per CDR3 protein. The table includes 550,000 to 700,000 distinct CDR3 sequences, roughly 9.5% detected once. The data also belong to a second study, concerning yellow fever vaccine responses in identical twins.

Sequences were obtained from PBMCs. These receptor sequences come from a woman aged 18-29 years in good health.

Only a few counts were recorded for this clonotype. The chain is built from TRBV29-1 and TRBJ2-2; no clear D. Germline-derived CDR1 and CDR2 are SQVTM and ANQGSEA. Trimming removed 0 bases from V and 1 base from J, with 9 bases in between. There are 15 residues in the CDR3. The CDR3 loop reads CSVEDPTGNTGELFF. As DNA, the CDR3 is TGCAGCGTTGAAGATCCGACGGGGAACACCGGGGAGCTGTTTTTT.

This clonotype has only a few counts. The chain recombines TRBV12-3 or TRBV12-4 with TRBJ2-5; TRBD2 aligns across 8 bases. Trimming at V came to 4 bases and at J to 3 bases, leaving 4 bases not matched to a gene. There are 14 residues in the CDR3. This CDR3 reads CASSSRGGEETQYF. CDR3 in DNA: TGTGCCAGCAGTTCCCGGGGGGGGGAAGAGACCCAGTACTTC.

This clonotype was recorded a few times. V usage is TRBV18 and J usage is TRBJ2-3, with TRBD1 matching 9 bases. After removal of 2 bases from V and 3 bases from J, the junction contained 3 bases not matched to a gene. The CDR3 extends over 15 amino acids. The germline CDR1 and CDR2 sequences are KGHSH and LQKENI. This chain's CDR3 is CASSPSGQGTDTQYF. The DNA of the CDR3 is TGTGCCAGCTCACCATCAGGACAGGGGACAGATACGCAGTATTTT.

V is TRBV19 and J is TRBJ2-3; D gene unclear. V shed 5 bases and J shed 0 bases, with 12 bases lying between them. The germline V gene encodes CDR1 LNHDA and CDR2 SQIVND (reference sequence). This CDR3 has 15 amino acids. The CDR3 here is CASSPPASSTDTQYF. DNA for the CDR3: TGTGCCAGTAGTCCCCCAGCGTCGAGCACAGATACGCAGTATTTT.

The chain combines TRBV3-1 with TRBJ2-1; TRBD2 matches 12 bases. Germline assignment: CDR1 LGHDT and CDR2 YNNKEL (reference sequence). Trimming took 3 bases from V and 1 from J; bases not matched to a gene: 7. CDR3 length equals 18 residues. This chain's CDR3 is CASSQDRTSGVSYNEQFF. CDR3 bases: TGTGCCAGCAGCCAGGACAGGACTAGCGGGGTTTCCTACAATGAGCAGTTCTTC.

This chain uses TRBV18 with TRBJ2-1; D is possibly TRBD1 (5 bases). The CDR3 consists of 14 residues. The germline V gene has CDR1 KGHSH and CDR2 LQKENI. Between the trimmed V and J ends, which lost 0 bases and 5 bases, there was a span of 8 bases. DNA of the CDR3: TGTGCCAGCTCACCACCTAGCAGGGACAATGAGCAGTTCTTC. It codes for CASSPPSRDNEQFF.

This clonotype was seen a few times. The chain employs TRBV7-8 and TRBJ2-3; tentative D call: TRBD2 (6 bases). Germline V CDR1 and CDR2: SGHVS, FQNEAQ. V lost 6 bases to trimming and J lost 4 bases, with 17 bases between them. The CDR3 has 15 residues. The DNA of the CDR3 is TGTGCCAGCAGGAGACTGGGAGGTATCGCAGATACGCAGTATTTT. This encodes CASRRLGGIADTQYF.

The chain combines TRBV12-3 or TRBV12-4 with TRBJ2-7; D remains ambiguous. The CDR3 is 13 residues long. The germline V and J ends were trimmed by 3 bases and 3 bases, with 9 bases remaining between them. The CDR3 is CASSLMPFYEQYF. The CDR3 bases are TGTGCCAGCAGTTTGATGCCGTTCTACGAGCAGTACTTC.

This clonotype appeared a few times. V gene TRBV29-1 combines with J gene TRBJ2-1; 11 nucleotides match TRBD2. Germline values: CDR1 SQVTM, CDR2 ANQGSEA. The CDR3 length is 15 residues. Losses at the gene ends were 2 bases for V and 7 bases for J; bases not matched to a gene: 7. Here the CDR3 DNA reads TGCAGCGTTGAATCCCTAGCGGGAGGAGAGAATGAGCAGTTCTTC. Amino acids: CSVESLAGGENEQFF.

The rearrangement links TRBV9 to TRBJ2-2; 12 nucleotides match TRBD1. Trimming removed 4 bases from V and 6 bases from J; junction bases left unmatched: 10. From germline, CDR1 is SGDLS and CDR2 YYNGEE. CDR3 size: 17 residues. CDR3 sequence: CASSPGTGGGISGELFF. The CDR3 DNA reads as TGTGCCAGCAGCCCAGGGACAGGGGGCGGAATTTCCGGGGAGCTGTTTTTT.

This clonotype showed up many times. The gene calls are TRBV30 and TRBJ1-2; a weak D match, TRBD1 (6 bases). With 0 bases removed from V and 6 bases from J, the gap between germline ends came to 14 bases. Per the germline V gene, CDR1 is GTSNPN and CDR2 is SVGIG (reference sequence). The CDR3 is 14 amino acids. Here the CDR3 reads CAWSVLGGLDGYTF. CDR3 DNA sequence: TGTGCCTGGAGTGTACTTGGGGGGCTGGATGGCTACACCTTC.

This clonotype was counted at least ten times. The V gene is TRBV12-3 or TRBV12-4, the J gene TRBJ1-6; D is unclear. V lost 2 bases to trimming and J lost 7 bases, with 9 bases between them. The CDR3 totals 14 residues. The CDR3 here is CASSLFGENSPLHF. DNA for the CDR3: TGTGCCAGCAGTTTATTTGGTGAGAATTCACCCCTCCACTTT.

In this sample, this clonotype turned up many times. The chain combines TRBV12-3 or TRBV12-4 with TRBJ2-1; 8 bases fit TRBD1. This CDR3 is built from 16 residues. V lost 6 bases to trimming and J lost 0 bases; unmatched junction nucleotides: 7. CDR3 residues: CASSRGQASSYNEQFF. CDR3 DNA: TGTGCCAGCAGCCGGGGACAGGCTAGCTCCTACAATGAGCAGTTCTTC.

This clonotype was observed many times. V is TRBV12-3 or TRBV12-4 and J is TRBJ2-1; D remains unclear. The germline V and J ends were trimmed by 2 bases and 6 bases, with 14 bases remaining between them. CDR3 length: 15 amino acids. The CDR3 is CASSLPVGAGNEQFF. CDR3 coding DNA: TGTGCCAGCAGTTTACCAGTGGGCGCCGGCAATGAGCAGTTCTTC.

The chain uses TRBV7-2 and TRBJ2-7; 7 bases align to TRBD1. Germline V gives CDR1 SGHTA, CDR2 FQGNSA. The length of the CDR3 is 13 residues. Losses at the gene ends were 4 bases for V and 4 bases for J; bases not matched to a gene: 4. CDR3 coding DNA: TGTGCCAGCAGCTGGGACAGAAAATACGAGCAGTACTTC. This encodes CASSWDRKYEQYF.

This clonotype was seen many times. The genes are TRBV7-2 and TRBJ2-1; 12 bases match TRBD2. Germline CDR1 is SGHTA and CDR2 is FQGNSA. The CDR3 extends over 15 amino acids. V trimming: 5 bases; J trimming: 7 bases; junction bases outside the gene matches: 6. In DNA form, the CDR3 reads TGTGCCAGCAGCCTACTAGCGGGAGGTCCTAATGAGCAGTTCTTC. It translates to CASSLLAGGPNEQFF.

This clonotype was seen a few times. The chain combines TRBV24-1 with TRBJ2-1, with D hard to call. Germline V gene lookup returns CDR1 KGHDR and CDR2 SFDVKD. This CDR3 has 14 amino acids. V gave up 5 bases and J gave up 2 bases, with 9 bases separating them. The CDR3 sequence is CATSAGVAYNEQFF. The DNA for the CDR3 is TGTGCCACCAGTGCGGGCGTAGCCTACAATGAGCAGTTCTTC.